The 14 T cell receptor beta chains reported below all come from one sample, sequenced in a study of T-cell reconstitution after alpha-beta-depleted transplantation in children. This sample's TCRbeta library carried unique molecular identifier barcodes. TCRdb fed the PCR reads into MiXCR, producing one record per CDR3 protein. The table includes a few hundred thousand distinct CDR3 sequences, 10% detected once. Sequenced here: PBMCs from the stem cell graft donor, sampled from the stem cell graft. These receptors all stem from a human donor who donated a stem cell graft to a child with acute lymphoblastic leukemia.

The rearrangement uses TRBV20-1 and TRBJ1-6; D is undetermined. The V end was cut by 0 bases, the J end by 0 bases, with 9 bases between. The CDR3 length is 16 residues. CDR1 is DFQATT, CDR2 SNEGSKA, per germline (reference sequence). DNA of the CDR3: TGCAGTGCTAGAGAAGGCGGGAGCTCCTATAATTCACCCCTCCACTTT. Translated: CSAREGGSSYNSPLHF.

The rearrangement uses TRBV10-2 and TRBJ2-7; weak D call: TRBD1 (5 bases). This CDR3 is built from 12 residues. Trimming took off 10 bases at V and 0 bases at J, with 10 bases between the two ends. Germline CDR1 reads WSHSY; CDR2 reads SAAADI. In nucleotides, the CDR3 is TGCGCCACCTTACAGGACTCCTACGAGCAGTACTTC. Protein product: CATLQDSYEQYF.

This chain uses TRBV29-1 with TRBJ2-5; weak D call: TRBD1 (6 bases). V was shortened by 4 bases and J by 5 bases, with 17 bases between the two germline ends. The CDR3 is made up of 14 amino acids. From germline, CDR1 is SQVTM and CDR2 ANQGSEA. The CDR3 DNA sequence: TGCAGCGTTGGACCACAGGGCCGAGGCGAGACCCAGTACTTC. This codes for CSVGPQGRGETQYF.

This sequence joins TRBV7-2 and TRBJ1-2; TRBD1 matches 7 bases. CDR1 SGHTA and CDR2 FQGNSA come from the germline V gene. This CDR3 has 14 residues. The junction had 10 bases not matched to a gene; V was cut back by 5 bases and J by 7 bases. CDR3: CASSRSDRAAGYTF. The CDR3 DNA sequence: TGTGCCAGCAGCAGATCCGACAGGGCGGCTGGCTACACCTTC. Complete variable domain (other parts from reference TRBV7-2 and TRBJ1-2): GAGVSQSPSNKVTEKGKDVELRCDPISGHTALYWYRQSLGQGLEFLIYFQGNSAPDKSGLPSDRFSAERTGGSVSTLTIQRTQQEDSAVYLCASSRSDRAAGYTFGSGTRLTVV.

The chain links TRBV7-9 to TRBJ2-3, with D perhaps being TRBD1 or TRBD2 (5 bases each). The length of the CDR3 is 11 residues. The germline gives CDR1 SEHNR, CDR2 FQNEAQ (reference sequence). Trimming pared 5 bases from V and 5 bases from J, leaving 5 bases between. CDR3 protein: CASSGGDTQYF. CDR3 in DNA: TGTGCCAGCAGCGGGGGAGATACGCAGTATTTT.

The chain carries TRBV5-1 and TRBJ2-7; 12 bases agree with TRBD2. The CDR3 has 19 amino acids. V dropped 2 bases and J dropped 5; count of bases not matched to a gene: 17. In germline, CDR1 is SGHRS, CDR2 YFSETQ. The CDR3 reads CASSFPRLAGVPSVHEQYF. CDR3 in DNA: TGCGCCAGCAGCTTCCCCAGACTAGCGGGAGTACCCTCAGTCCACGAGCAGTACTTC.

This clonotype was detected a few times. The germline gene is not matched at one end of the junction; a read error may be the cause. The gene calls are TRBV7-7 and TRBJ2-1; D remains unclear. The CDR3 runs 14 residues. Germline V CDR1 and CDR2: SSHAT, FNYEAQ (reference sequence). Here the CDR3 reads CASSRSQRDNEQFF. The CDR3 bases are TGTGCTAGCAGCCGCTCGCAACGAGACAATGAGCAGTTCTTC.

This clonotype was counted many times. V usage is TRBV7-9 and J usage is TRBJ2-7, with TRBD2 matching over 7 bases. V lost 0 bases, J lost 3 bases, and 2 bases stayed unmatched. The CDR3 covers 14 residues. Looked up from germline, CDR1 is SEHNR and CDR2 is FQNEAQ (reference sequence). The CDR3 here is CASSLASSGYEQYF. In nucleotides, the CDR3 is TGTGCCAGCAGCTTAGCGTCTAGCGGCTACGAGCAGTACTTC.

This clonotype was seen a handful of times. The gene calls are TRBV12-3 or TRBV12-4 and TRBJ2-7; TRBD2 agrees at 12 bases. V lost 6 bases and J lost 4; bases outside the gene matches: 7. The CDR3 runs 15 residues. This CDR3 reads CASSAWTSGKYEQYF. The CDR3 DNA follows: TGTGCCAGCAGCGCCTGGACTAGCGGGAAATACGAGCAGTACTTC.

This clonotype was observed a few times. The rearrangement joins TRBV20-1 to TRBJ2-1; tentative D call: TRBD2 (7 bases). CDR3 length: 16 amino acids. Germline V lookup: CDR1 DFQATT, CDR2 SNEGSKA (reference sequence). Between the trimmed V and J ends, which lost 1 base and 1 base, there was a span of 14 bases. The CDR3 nucleotides are TGCAGTGCTAGAGTTCGGGGGGCACGGTCCTACAATGAGCAGTTCTTC. Residues: CSARVRGARSYNEQFF.

This clonotype showed up many times. This sequence joins TRBV7-9 and TRBJ1-1, with TRBD1 as a possible D gene (6 bases). Trimming removed 3 bases at V and 10 bases at J, with 15 bases between. Germline loops: CDR1 SEHNR, CDR2 FQNEAQ (reference sequence). The CDR3 sequence is 13 residues long. CDR3 sequence (DNA): TGTGCCAGCAGCTTGACAGACCCAGGGGTAGCTTTCTTT. It yields the protein CASSLTDPGVAFF.

There are many counts of this clonotype. This chain joins TRBV12-3 or TRBV12-4 and TRBJ1-2; 8 bases map to TRBD1. V lost 6 bases, J lost 7 bases, and 7 bases stayed unmatched. This CDR3 spans 13 amino acids. CDR3 DNA sequence: TGTGCCAGCAGCCGACAGGGGACTGGTGGCTACACCTTC. Residues: CASSRQGTGGYTF.

This clonotype was found a few times. This sequence joins TRBV11-2 and TRBJ2-7; unclear D gene. Trimming removed 5 bases from V and 2 bases from J, with 10 bases in between. This CDR3 contains 13 residues. Germline V CDR1 and CDR2: SGHAT, FQNNGV. CDR3 residues: CASSPAATYEQYF. The CDR3 nucleotides are TGTGCCAGCAGCCCCGCGGCCACCTACGAGCAGTACTTC. Full variable domain (remainder filled in from reference TRBV11-2 and TRBJ2-7): EAGVAQSPRYKIIEKRQSVAFWCNPISGHATLYWYQQILGQGPKLLIQFQNNGVVDDSQLPKDRFSAERLKGVDSTLKIQPAKLEDSAVYLCASSPAATYEQYFGPGTRLTVT.

J is TRBJ2-2 and V is TRBV5-8, with 7 bases that match TRBD2. Trimming at V came to 5 bases and at J to 4 bases, leaving 8 bases not matched to a gene. Germline CDR1 and CDR2: SGHTS and YDEGEE. This CDR3 is 15 amino acids long. The CDR3 DNA follows: TGTGCCAGCAGTTCCGGGACTATACGCACCGGGGAGCTGTTTTTT. It codes for CASSSGTIRTGELFF.